This TCR beta chain was found in a study of OX40 agonist ivuxolimab in advanced cancers. Study-level information: At around 81% male, the cohort had a mean age of 60 years, ranging from about 23 to 80.

Produced via immunoSEQ multiplex PCR; TCRdb's table is partial and in-frame only. The sample contains about 100,000 clones, around 90% of which appear only once. The germline V gene encodes CDR1 SGDLS and CDR2 YYNGEE. CDR3 length equals 13 residues. With 2 bases removed from V and 4 bases from J, the gap between germline ends came to 9 bases. This chain connects TRBV9 to TRBJ1-2; no firm D call. Sequencing used CD4+ or CD8+ T cells sorted from blood, obtained in a trial of the OX40 agonist ivuxolimab. The TCR comes from an adult with an advanced solid tumor such as melanoma, head and neck, liver or kidney cancer. CDR3 bases: TGTGCCAGCAGCGTGGAGGGCAGCTATGGCTACACCTTC. It encodes CASSVEGSYGYTF.